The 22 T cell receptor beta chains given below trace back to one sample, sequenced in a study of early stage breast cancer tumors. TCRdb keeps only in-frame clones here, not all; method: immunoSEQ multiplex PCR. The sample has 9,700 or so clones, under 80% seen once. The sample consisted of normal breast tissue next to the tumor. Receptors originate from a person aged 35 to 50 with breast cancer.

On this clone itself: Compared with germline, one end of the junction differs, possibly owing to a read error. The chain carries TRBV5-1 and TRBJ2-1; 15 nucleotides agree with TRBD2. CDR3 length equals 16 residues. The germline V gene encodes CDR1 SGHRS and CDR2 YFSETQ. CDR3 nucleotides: TGCGCCAGCAGCCGACAGCCGGGACTAGCGGGAGGCCTTTTTGTCTTC. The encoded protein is CASSRQPGLAGGLFVF. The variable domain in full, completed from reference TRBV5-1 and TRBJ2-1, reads KAGVTQTPRYLIKTRGQQVTLSCSPISGHRSVSWYQQTPGQGLQFLFEYFSETQRNKGNFPGRFSGRQFSNSRSEMNVSTLELGDSALYLCASSRQPGLAGGLFVFGPGTRLTVL.

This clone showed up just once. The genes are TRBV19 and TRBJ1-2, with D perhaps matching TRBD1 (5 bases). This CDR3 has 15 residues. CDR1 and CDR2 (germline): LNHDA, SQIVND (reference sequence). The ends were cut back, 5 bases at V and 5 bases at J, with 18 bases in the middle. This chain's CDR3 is CASSLDKGTEYGYTF. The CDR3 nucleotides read TGTGCCAGTAGTTTGGACAAAGGTACGGAATATGGCTACACCTTC. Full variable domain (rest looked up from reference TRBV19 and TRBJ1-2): DGGITQSPKYLFRKEGQNVTLSCEQNLNHDAMYWYRQDPGQGLRLIYYSQIVNDFQKGDIAEGYSVSREKKESFPLTVTSAQKNPTAFYLCASSLDKGTEYGYTFGSGTRLTVV.

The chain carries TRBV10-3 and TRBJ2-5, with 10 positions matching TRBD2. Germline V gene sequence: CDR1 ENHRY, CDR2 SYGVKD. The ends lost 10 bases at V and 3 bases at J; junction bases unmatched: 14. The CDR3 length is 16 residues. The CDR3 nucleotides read TGTGCCACCCAGGGAAGCGCTAGCGGGAGTAAAGAGACCCAGTACTTC. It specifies CATQGSASGSKETQYF.

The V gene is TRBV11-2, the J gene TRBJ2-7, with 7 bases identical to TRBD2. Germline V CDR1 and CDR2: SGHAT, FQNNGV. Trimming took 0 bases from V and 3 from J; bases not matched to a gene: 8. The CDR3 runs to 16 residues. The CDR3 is CASSLEWDYSNYEQYF. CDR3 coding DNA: TGTGCCAGCAGCTTAGAGTGGGACTACTCGAACTACGAGCAGTACTTC.

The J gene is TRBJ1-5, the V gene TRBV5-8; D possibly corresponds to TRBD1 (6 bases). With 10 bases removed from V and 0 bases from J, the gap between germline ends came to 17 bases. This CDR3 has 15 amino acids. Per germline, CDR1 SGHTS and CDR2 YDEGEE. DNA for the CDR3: TGTGCCTCGAGGGGGGACCCGTATAGCAATCAGCCCCAGCATTTT. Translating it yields CASRGDPYSNQPQHF.

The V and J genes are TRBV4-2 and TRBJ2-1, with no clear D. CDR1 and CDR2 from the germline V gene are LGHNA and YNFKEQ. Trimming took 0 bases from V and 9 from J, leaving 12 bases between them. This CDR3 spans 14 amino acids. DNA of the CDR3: TGTGCCAGCAGCCAAGATTGGGTTTCGAGTGAGCAGTTCTTC. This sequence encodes CASSQDWVSSEQFF.

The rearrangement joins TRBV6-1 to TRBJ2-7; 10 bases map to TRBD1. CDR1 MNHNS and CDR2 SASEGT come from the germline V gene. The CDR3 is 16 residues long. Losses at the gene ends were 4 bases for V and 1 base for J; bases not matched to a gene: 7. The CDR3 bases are TGTGCCAGCAGTGCTTACCGGGACAGGGGATCCTACGAGCAGTACTTC. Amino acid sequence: CASSAYRDRGSYEQYF.

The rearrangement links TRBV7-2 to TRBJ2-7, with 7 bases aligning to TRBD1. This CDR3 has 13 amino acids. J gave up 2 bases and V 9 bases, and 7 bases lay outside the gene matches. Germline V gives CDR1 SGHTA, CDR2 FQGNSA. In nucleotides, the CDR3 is TGTGCCAGTTCGAGGGGGCCAACCTACGAGCAGTACTTC. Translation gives CASSRGPTYEQYF.

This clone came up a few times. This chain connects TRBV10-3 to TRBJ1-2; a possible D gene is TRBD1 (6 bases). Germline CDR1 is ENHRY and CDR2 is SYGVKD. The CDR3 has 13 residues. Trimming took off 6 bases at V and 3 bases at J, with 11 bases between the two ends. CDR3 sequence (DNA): TGTGCCATCAGGGAAGGACAGCACTATGGCTACACCTTC. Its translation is CAIREGQHYGYTF.

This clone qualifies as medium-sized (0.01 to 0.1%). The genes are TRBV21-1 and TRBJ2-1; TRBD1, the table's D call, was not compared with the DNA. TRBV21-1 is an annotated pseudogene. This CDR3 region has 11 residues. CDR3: CAPEPYNEQFF. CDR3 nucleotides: TGTGCCCCAGAACCCTACAATGAGCAGTTCTTC.

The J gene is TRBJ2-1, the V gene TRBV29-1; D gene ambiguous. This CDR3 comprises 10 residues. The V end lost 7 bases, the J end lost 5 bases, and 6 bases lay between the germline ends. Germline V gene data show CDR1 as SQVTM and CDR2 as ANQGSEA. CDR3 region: CSALHNEQFF. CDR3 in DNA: TGCAGCGCCTTGCACAATGAGCAGTTCTTC.

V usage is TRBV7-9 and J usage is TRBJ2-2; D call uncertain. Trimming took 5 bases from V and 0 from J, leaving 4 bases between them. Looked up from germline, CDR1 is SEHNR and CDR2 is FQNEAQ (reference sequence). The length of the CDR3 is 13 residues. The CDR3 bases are TGTGCCAGCAGCCGGGCGAACACCGGGGAGCTGTTTTTT. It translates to CASSRANTGELFF.

The CDR3 loop reads CASSPSGYGYTF. CDR3 DNA: TGCGCCAGCAGCCCCAGTGGATATGGCTACACCTTC. The gene calls are TRBV5-1 and TRBJ1-2, with no clear D. CDR1 is SGHRS and CDR2 is YFSETQ in the germline V gene. The V end lost 4 bases, the J end lost 5 bases, and 9 bases lay between the germline ends. The CDR3 is 12 residues long. Filled out from reference TRBV5-1 and TRBJ1-2, the complete variable domain reads KAGVTQTPRYLIKTRGQQVTLSCSPISGHRSVSWYQQTPGQGLQFLFEYFSETQRNKGNFPGRFSGRQFSNSRSEMNVSTLELGDSALYLCASSPSGYGYTFGSGTRLTVV.

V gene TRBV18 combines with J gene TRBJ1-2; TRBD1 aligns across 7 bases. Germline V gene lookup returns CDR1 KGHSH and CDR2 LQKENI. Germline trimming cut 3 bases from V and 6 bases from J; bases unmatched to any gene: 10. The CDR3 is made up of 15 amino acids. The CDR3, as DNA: TGTGCCAGCTCACCGTCCAAGACAGGGTTTAATGGCTACACCTTC. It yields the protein CASSPSKTGFNGYTF.

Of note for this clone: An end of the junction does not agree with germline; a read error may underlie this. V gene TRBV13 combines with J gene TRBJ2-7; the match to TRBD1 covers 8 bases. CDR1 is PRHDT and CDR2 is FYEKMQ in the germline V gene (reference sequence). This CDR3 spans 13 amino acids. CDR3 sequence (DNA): TGTGCCAGCAGCACACCCCTGGACAGGGTGTTTTTCTTC. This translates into CASSTPLDRVFFF.

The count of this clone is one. CDR3 region: CASSQSLAGGLRNEQYF. The CDR3 region has the DNA TGCGCCAGCAGTCAATCGCTAGCGGGGGGTTTAAGGAACGAGCAGTACTTC. The rearrangement uses TRBV23-1 and TRBJ2-7; TRBD2 agrees at 11 bases. TRBV23-1 carries the ORF label, with uncertain function. Losses at the gene ends were 0 bases for V and 5 bases for J; bases not matched to a gene: 9. CDR3 length: 17 amino acids.

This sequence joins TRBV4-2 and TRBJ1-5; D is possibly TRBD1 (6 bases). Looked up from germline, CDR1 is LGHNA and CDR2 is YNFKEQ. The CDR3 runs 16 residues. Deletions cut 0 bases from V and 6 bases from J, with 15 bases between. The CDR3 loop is CASSQDEGGGGQPQHF. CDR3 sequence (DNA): TGTGCCAGCAGCCAAGATGAGGGGGGAGGGGGTCAGCCCCAGCATTTT.

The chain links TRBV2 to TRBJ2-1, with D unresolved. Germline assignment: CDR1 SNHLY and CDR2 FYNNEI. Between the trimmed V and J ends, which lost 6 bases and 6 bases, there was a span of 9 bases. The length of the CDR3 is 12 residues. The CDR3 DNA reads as TGTGCCAGCAGCCCTTTAGTCAATGAGCAGTTCTTC. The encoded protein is CASSPLVNEQFF.

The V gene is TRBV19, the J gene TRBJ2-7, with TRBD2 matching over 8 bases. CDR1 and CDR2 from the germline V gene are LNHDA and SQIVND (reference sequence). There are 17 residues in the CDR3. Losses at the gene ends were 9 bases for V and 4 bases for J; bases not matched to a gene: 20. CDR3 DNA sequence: TGTGCCAGCTCTCCGTCCCAACTAGCGGCGGTAAGATACGAGCAGTACTTC. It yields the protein CASSPSQLAAVRYEQYF.

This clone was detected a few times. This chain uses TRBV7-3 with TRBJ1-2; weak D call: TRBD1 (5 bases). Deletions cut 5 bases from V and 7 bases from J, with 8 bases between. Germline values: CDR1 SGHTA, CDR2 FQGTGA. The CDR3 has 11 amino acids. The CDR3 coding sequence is TGTGCCAGCAGCCCAAGGGGTGGCTACACCTTC. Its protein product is CASSPRGGYTF.

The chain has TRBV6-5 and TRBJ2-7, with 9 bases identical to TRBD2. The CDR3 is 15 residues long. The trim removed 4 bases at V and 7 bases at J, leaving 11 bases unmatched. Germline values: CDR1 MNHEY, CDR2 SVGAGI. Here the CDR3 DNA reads TGTGCCAGCAGTTCAGTTAGCGGGAGACGAGTTGAGCAGTACTTC. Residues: CASSSVSGRRVEQYF.

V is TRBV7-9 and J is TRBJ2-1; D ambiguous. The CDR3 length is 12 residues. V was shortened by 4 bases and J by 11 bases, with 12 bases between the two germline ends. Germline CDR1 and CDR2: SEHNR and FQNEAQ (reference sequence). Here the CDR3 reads CASSSRYNQQFF. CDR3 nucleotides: TGTGCCAGCAGCTCCCGGTATAACCAGCAGTTCTTC.